The rows below give T cell receptor beta chains drawn from one sample of a study of T cells after yellow fever vaccination. TCRdb used MiXCR to reprocess the 5' RACE reads, holding one entry per CDR3 protein. The sample lists approximately 120,000 distinct CDR3 sequences, around 9.8% occurring once. The material sequenced was CD8+ T cells sorted from PBMCs, taken on the day of the yellow fever booster vaccination. All receptors come from a man aged 18 to 30 who received the YFV17D yellow fever vaccine. CDR3s include the opening cysteine and the closing phenylalanine or tryptophan. D genes are given only for firm matches. Clone size is not always given. Where it is, it says once, few, many or a class for expanded clones.

j_call d_call clone_size v_call cdr3_nt cdr3_aa
TRBJ1-2 . many TRBV7-2 TGTGCCAGCAGCCCCCGGACAGTGCGCTATGGCTACACCTTC CASSPRTVRYGYTF
TRBJ2-2 . few TRBV6-2/TRBV6-3 TGTGCCAGCACCCGGCGAGGGTCCGGGGAGCTGTTTTTT CASTRRGSGELFF
TRBJ2-3 . few TRBV5-6 TGTGCCAGCAGCTTGGTTGAGCTGCGGGGACGGACCACAGATACGCAGTATTTT CASSLVELRGRTTDTQYF
TRBJ1-1 . . TRBV12-3/TRBV12-4 TGTGCCAGCACCTCTCGCCGGACTGAAGCTTTCTTT CASTSRRTEAFF
TRBJ2-2 TRBD1 . TRBV28 TGTGCCAGCAGTCCCCTCGACAGGGAGAACACCGGGGAGCTGTTTTTT CASSPLDRENTGELFF
TRBJ2-5 TRBD2 . TRBV6-2/TRBV6-3 TGTGCCAGCAGGACATTTAGCGGGATGCAAGAGACCCAGTACTTC CASRTFSGMQETQYF
TRBJ2-3 TRBD2 . TRBV7-9 TGTGCCAGCAGCTTGGATCTAGCGGCGGGAGATACGCAGTATTTT CASSLDLAAGDTQYF
TRBJ2-3 TRBD2 . TRBV12-3/TRBV12-4 TGTGCCAGCAGTTACGGTAGCGGGGGGGCAGATACGCAGTATTTT CASSYGSGGADTQYF
TRBJ1-2 . . TRBV7-9 TGTGCCAGCAGCTTTATTCCTGTGGGAACCTATGGCTACACCTTC CASSFIPVGTYGYTF
TRBJ2-2 TRBD1 . TRBV15 TGTGCCACCAGCAGAGGCACAGGGGCCCACACCGGGGAGCTGTTTTTT CATSRGTGAHTGELFF
TRBJ2-4 . few TRBV5-1 TGCGCCAGCAGCTTGGGCCAGGGGGGAAACATTCAGTACTTC CASSLGQGGNIQYF